One sample yielded the 30 T cell receptor beta chains listed below, sequenced in a study of blood T cell repertoires in COVID-19. Sequenced by immunoSEQ multiplex PCR; TCRdb stores in-frame clones only, minus some. The sample lists under 250,000 clones, roughly four fifths occurring once. Sequencing was done on a sample of peripheral blood. The receptors stem from a woman aged 65 to 85 with acute or convalescent COVID-19.

This clone occurred a few times. The gene calls are TRBV12-3 or TRBV12-4 and TRBJ1-2, with a tentative D call TRBD1 (5 bases). V lost 6 bases and J 6 bases, leaving 11 bases between the germline ends. There are 12 residues in the CDR3. The CDR3 protein is CASSPGLNGYTF. The CDR3, as DNA: TGTGCCAGCAGCCCGGGACTTAATGGCTACACCTTC.

CDR3 residues: CASSPGTSGRQETQYF. The CDR3 DNA follows: TGCGCCAGCAGCCCAGGGACTAGCGGTAGACAAGAGACCCAGTACTTC. The chain is built from TRBV5-1 and TRBJ2-5; 11 bases are shared with TRBD2. Germline CDR1 SGHRS, CDR2 YFSETQ. V shed 4 bases, J shed 2 bases, and the junction held 7 bases outside the gene matches. The CDR3 has 16 residues.

The chain links TRBV7-2 to TRBJ2-2; tentatively, D is TRBD2 (6 bases). The CDR3 is 14 amino acids. Germline-derived CDR1 and CDR2 are SGHTA and FQGNSA. V was trimmed by 5 bases and J by 7 bases, leaving 14 bases between them. In DNA form, the CDR3 reads TGTGCCAGCAGCCAGGGACTCGCGAGCGGGGAGCTGTTTTTT. Encoded protein: CASSQGLASGELFF.

The J gene is TRBJ1-1, the V gene TRBV27; 7 bases align to TRBD1. Germline values: CDR1 MNHEY, CDR2 SMNVEV (reference sequence). With 6 bases clipped from V and 1 base from J, the junction kept 2 bases outside the gene matches. The CDR3 covers 13 residues. CDR3 bases: TGTGCCAGCAGGCGGACAGGGAACACTGAAGCTTTCTTT. Translation gives CASRRTGNTEAFF.

The rearrangement uses TRBV2 and TRBJ1-5; D gene uncertain. The CDR3 has 13 amino acids. Germline V gene sequence: CDR1 SNHLY, CDR2 FYNNEI. V was clipped by 4 bases and J by 5 bases, with 9 bases between them. In DNA form, the CDR3 reads TGTGCCAGCAGTGCCGCCGAGGATCAGCCCCAGCATTTT. Protein: CASSAAEDQPQHF.

The gene calls are TRBV6-5 and TRBJ1-1; 7 positions match TRBD1. Trimming at V came to 2 bases and at J to 4 bases, leaving 4 bases not matched to a gene. Looked up from germline, CDR1 is MNHEY and CDR2 is SVGAGI. The CDR3 extends over 14 amino acids. The CDR3 reads CASSYVDRATEAFF. CDR3 coding DNA: TGTGCCAGCAGTTACGTAGACAGGGCCACTGAAGCTTTCTTT.

The gene calls are TRBV10-1 and TRBJ1-1; 8 bases are a match to TRBD1. Germline assignment: CDR1 WNHNN and CDR2 SYGVQD (reference sequence). CDR3 length: 15 residues. Trimming at V came to 0 bases and at J to 1 base, leaving 1 base not matched to a gene. The CDR3 nucleotides read TGCGCCAGCAGTGAGTCGGGACAGGAGAACACTGAAGCTTTCTTT. Translation: CASSESGQENTEAFF.

The CDR3 bases are TGTGCCAGTAGTATAGGGACAGGGAATCAGCCCCAGCATTTT. Amino acid sequence: CASSIGTGNQPQHF. V usage is TRBV19 and J usage is TRBJ1-5, with 8 bases identical to TRBD1. CDR3 size: 14 residues. Germline V CDR1 and CDR2: LNHDA, SQIVND (reference sequence). V shed 1 base and J 4 bases; nucleotides not matched to a gene: 0.

This clone showed up just once. This chain joins TRBV5-4 and TRBJ1-2, with 8 bases that match TRBD1. CDR3 length equals 13 residues. V lost 5 bases and J lost 5; bases outside the gene matches: 5. Germline V gene sequence: CDR1 SGHNT, CDR2 YYREEE (reference sequence). CDR3: CASSSQGGYGYTF. The CDR3 DNA reads TGTGCCAGCAGTTCACAGGGGGGGTATGGCTACACCTTC.

The CDR3 nucleotides are TGTGCCAGCAGCTTGGACTCTTACCAGGGGGCAAACTATGGCTACACCTTC. Translated, it gives CASSLDSYQGANYGYTF. The chain is built from TRBV5-4 and TRBJ1-2, with 8 bases lining up with TRBD1. V was clipped by 0 bases and J by 2 bases; unmatched bases: 9. Germline lookup yields CDR1 SGHNT and CDR2 YYREEE (reference sequence). This CDR3 has 17 residues.

This rearrangement joins TRBV6-6 to TRBJ1-5; D call uncertain. The CDR3 runs to 15 residues. Germline-derived CDR1 and CDR2 are MNHNY and SVGAGI (reference sequence). V lost 2 bases and J lost 2, with 10 bases in between. CDR3 loop: CASSYAVGGNQPQHF. The CDR3 DNA sequence: TGTGCCAGCAGTTACGCGGTGGGTGGCAATCAGCCCCAGCATTTT.

The chain carries TRBV10-1 and TRBJ1-2; D gene unclear. The V gene lost 7 bases and the J gene lost 0 bases, with 18 bases spanning the gap. Looked up from germline, CDR1 is WNHNN and CDR2 is SYGVQD (reference sequence). This CDR3 is built from 16 residues. In nucleotides, the CDR3 is TGCGCCAGCATCCCCCCAGAGGGAAGCACTAACTATGGCTACACCTTC. This translates into CASIPPEGSTNYGYTF.

The chain joins TRBV6-4 to TRBJ2-3, with a weak D call TRBD2 (7 bases). V was cut by 3 bases and J by 5 bases, with 15 bases left in between. This CDR3 is built from 15 residues. CDR1 and CDR2 (germline): MRHNA, SNTAGT. The CDR3 DNA reads TGTGCCAGCAGTGAAGTCGGGGGGCCCATAGATACGCAGTATTTT. Encoded protein: CASSEVGGPIDTQYF.

This clone was counted once. The genes are TRBV28 and TRBJ1-3; 9 nucleotides agree with TRBD1. The CDR3 extends over 14 amino acids. Germline V CDR1 and CDR2: MDHEN, SYDVKM. Trimming removed 7 bases from V and 4 bases from J; junction bases left unmatched: 5. CDR3 nucleotide sequence: TGTGCCAGCATTAACAGGGGGCTGGGAAACACCATATATTTT. Translating it yields CASINRGLGNTIYF.

In this sample, this clone turned up once. This chain connects TRBV6-6 to TRBJ1-6; TRBD1 agrees at 7 bases. The CDR3 is 15 amino acids. Trimming at V came to 6 bases and at J to 4 bases, leaving 6 bases not matched to a gene. Germline loops: CDR1 MNHNY, CDR2 SVGAGI (reference sequence). CDR3 bases: TGTGCCAGCAGACAGGACAGGCCTTATAATTCACCCCTCCACTTT. Translating gives CASRQDRPYNSPLHF.

J is TRBJ1-1 and V is TRBV28, with TRBD1 matching 7 bases. The junction had 7 bases not matched to a gene; V was cut back by 3 bases and J by 0 bases. The germline gives CDR1 MDHEN, CDR2 SYDVKM. The CDR3 has 16 amino acids. This CDR3 is CASSLEGTAMNTEAFF. In DNA, the CDR3 is TGTGCCAGCAGTTTGGAAGGGACAGCCATGAACACTGAAGCTTTCTTT.

The chain is built from TRBV7-2 and TRBJ1-3; D is possibly TRBD1 (5 bases). This CDR3 region has 16 residues. V lost 2 bases, J lost 7 bases, and 18 bases lay in between. The germline gives CDR1 SGHTA, CDR2 FQGNSA. The CDR3 is CASSLNQGLLHNTIYF. Here the CDR3 DNA reads TGTGCCAGCAGCTTAAATCAGGGTCTCCTCCATAACACCATATATTTT. Full variable domain (outside the CDR3, taken from reference TRBV7-2 and TRBJ1-3): GAGVSQSPSNKVTEKGKDVELRCDPISGHTALYWYRQSLGQGLEFLIYFQGNSAPDKSGLPSDRFSAERTGGSVSTLTIQRTQQEDSAVYLCASSLNQGLLHNTIYFGEGSWLTVV.

This sequence joins TRBV18 and TRBJ1-3; possibly TRBD1 for D (5 bases). The CDR3 is 18 amino acids. The V end was cut by 2 bases, the J end by 0 bases, with 17 bases between. CDR1 and CDR2 from the germline V gene are KGHSH and LQKENI. The CDR3 is CASSPIWVREGSGNTIYF. The CDR3 coding sequence is TGTGCCAGCTCACCAATATGGGTCAGGGAAGGCTCTGGAAACACCATATATTTT.

This clone was picked up a small number of times. The chain recombines TRBV6-6 with TRBJ1-4, with 7 positions matching TRBD1. J was trimmed by 5 bases and V by 8 bases; bases with no gene match: 11. CDR1 and CDR2 from the germline V gene are MNHNY and SVGAGI (reference sequence). The CDR3 length is 15 residues. CDR3 DNA sequence: TGTGCCAGCGAGGGACCTTTGACAGGGAATGAAAAACTGTTTTTT. This codes for CASEGPLTGNEKLFF.

Comments on this clone: Other DNA sequences of this sample code for an identical CDR3. The chain carries TRBV7-9 and TRBJ1-1, with D possibly being TRBD1 (6 bases). Germline lookup yields CDR1 SEHNR and CDR2 FQNEAQ (reference sequence). V lost 2 bases, J lost 1 base, and 8 bases lay in between. The CDR3 is 14 amino acids. The CDR3 loop is CASSLQGTNTEAFF. CDR3 nucleotides: TGTGCCAGCAGCTTACAGGGGACGAACACTGAAGCTTTCTTT.

The rearrangement links TRBV19 to TRBJ1-1; 8 nucleotides agree with TRBD1. Germline V CDR1 and CDR2: LNHDA, SQIVND (reference sequence). CDR3 size: 12 residues. The V segment lost 6 bases and the J segment 8 bases; nucleotides outside the gene matches: 5. The CDR3 here is CASRRGTGEAFF. Here the CDR3 DNA reads TGTGCCAGTAGAAGGGGGACAGGAGAAGCTTTCTTT.

The chain joins TRBV29-1 to TRBJ1-1, with 8 bases that match TRBD1. With V trimmed by 5 bases and J by 4 bases, 3 bases remained unmatched. The germline V gene has CDR1 SQVTM and CDR2 ANQGSEA. CDR3 length: 12 amino acids. The CDR3 here is CSVHGTGTEAFF. For the CDR3, the DNA is TGCAGCGTTCATGGGACAGGCACTGAAGCTTTCTTT.

On this clone: The sample carries other DNA sequences with the same CDR3. The V call is TRBV19, the J call TRBJ2-5, with D perhaps TRBD1 (5 bases). The CDR3 runs 12 residues. Trimming shortened V by 5 bases and J by 1 base, and 5 bases separated the two germline ends. Germline CDR1 is LNHDA and CDR2 is SQIVND (reference sequence). The CDR3 reads CASSQGQETQYF. The CDR3 region has the DNA TGTGCCAGTAGTCAGGGCCAAGAGACCCAGTACTTC.

The CDR3 DNA is TGTGCCAGTAGTATAGGAGGAGCAGGGTTTGGCTACACCTTC. As protein: CASSIGGAGFGYTF. The V and J genes are TRBV19 and TRBJ1-2, with D possibly TRBD1 on 5 matching bases. This CDR3 has 14 amino acids. Germline V gene lookup returns CDR1 LNHDA and CDR2 SQIVND (reference sequence). V was cut by 1 base and J by 7 bases, with 13 bases left in between.

This chain uses TRBV23-1 with TRBJ2-1, with 9 bases fitting TRBD1. TRBV23-1 is treated as an ORF (open reading frame) with a function not yet certain. This CDR3 is 17 amino acids long. The trim removed 3 bases at V and 7 bases at J, leaving 13 bases unmatched. This chain's CDR3 is CASSQVPSTGGSNEQFF. In DNA, the CDR3 is TGCGCCAGCAGTCAGGTCCCTTCTACAGGGGGCTCGAATGAGCAGTTCTTC.

In its sample, this clone was seen a few times. The chain recombines TRBV6-4 with TRBJ1-1; TRBD1 aligns across 8 bases. Losses at the gene ends were 5 bases for V and 1 base for J; bases not matched to a gene: 3. CDR1 and CDR2 from the germline V gene are MRHNA and SNTAGT. CDR3 length equals 14 residues. The chain's CDR3 is CASSKDRANTEAFF. CDR3 in DNA: TGTGCCAGCAGTAAGGACAGGGCGAACACTGAAGCTTTCTTT.

The chain links TRBV7-6 to TRBJ2-3, with 10 nucleotides matching TRBD2. CDR3 size: 15 residues. V trimming: 1 base; J trimming: 5 bases; junction bases outside the gene matches: 3. The germline V gene encodes CDR1 SGHVS and CDR2 FNYEAQ. The chain's CDR3 is CASSLVGLARDTQYF. The DNA of the CDR3 is TGTGCCAGCAGCTTAGTGGGACTAGCGAGAGATACGCAGTATTTT.

This clone was observed a few times. The chain has TRBV3-1 (or the pseudogene TRBV3-2) and TRBJ1-2, with 7 bases that match TRBD1. The CDR3 is 14 amino acids. Germline CDR1 is LGHDT and CDR2 is YNNKEL (reference sequence). Trimming took 5 bases from V and 5 from J; bases not matched to a gene: 8. CDR3 nucleotides: TGTGCCAGCAGCGACGAGGGGGCGCGGTATGGCTACACCTTC. This sequence encodes CASSDEGARYGYTF.

In this sample, this clone turned up once. V is TRBV28 and J is TRBJ2-1; possibly TRBD1 for D (5 bases). Per germline, CDR1 MDHEN and CDR2 SYDVKM. The V and J ends lost 2 bases and 5 bases respectively, with 16 bases between them. The CDR3 covers 16 residues. The CDR3 reads CASSLRWQGGNNEQFF. In nucleotides, the CDR3 is TGTGCCAGCAGTTTAAGGTGGCAGGGTGGTAACAATGAGCAGTTCTTC.

This clone came up a few times. The V gene is TRBV3-1 (or the pseudogene TRBV3-2), the J gene TRBJ1-2; perhaps TRBD1 as D (6 bases). The CDR3 totals 12 residues. Germline loops: CDR1 LGHDT, CDR2 YNNKEL (reference sequence). The germline V and J ends were trimmed by 8 bases and 0 bases, with 7 bases remaining between them. CDR3: CASAGANYGYTF. The CDR3 DNA reads TGTGCCAGCGCAGGGGCTAACTATGGCTACACCTTC.